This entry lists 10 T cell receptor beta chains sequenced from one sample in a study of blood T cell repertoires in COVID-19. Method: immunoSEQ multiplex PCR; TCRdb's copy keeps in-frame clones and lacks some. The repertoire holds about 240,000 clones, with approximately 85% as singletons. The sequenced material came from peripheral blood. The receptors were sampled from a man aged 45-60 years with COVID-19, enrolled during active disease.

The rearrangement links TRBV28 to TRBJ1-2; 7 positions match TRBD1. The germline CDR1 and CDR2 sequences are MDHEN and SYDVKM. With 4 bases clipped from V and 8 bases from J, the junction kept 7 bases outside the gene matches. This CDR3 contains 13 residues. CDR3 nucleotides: TGTGCCAGCAGTTCCCAGAGGGGGCGGGGCTACACCTTC. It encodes CASSSQRGRGYTF.

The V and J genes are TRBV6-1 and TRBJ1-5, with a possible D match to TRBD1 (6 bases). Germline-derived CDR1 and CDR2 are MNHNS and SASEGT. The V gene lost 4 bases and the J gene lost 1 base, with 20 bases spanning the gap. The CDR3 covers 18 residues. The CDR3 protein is CASSGAGTKGGSNQPQHF. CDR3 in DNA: TGTGCCAGCAGTGGAGCGGGGACAAAGGGGGGGAGCAATCAGCCCCAGCATTTT.

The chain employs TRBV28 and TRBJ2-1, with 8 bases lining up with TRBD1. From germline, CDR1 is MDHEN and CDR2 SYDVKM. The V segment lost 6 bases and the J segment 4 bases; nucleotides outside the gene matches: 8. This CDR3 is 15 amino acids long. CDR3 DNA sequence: TGTGCCAGCAGGGCTACAGGGGGTGGTTACAATGAGCAGTTCTTC. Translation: CASRATGGGYNEQFF.

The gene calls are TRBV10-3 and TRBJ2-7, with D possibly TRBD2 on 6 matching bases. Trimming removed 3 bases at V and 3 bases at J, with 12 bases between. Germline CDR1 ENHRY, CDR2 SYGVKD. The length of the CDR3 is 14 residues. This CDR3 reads CAISESSGSYEQYF. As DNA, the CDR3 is TGTGCCATCAGTGAATCCTCCGGGAGCTACGAGCAGTACTTC.

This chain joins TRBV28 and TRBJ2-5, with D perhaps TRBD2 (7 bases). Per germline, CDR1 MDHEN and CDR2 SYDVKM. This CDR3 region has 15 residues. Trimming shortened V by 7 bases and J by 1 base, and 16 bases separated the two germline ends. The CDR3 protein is CASTEGGGFQETQYF. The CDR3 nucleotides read TGTGCCAGCACCGAGGGGGGGGGCTTCCAAGAGACCCAGTACTTC.

The DNA of the CDR3 is TGTGCCTGGAGTGTACATGGGTTCGGGAATCAGCCCCAGCATTTT. This sequence encodes CAWSVHGFGNQPQHF. The rearrangement joins TRBV30 to TRBJ1-5; D remains ambiguous. The germline V gene encodes CDR1 GTSNPN and CDR2 SVGIG (reference sequence). V gave up 0 bases and J gave up 4 bases, with 13 bases separating them. This CDR3 comprises 15 residues.

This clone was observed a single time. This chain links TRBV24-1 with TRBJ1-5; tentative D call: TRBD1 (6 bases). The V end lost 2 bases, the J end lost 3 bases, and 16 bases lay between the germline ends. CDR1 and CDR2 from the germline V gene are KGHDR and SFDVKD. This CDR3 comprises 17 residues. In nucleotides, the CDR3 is TGTGCCACCAGTGATTCATCGCCGGGACAACTCAATCAGCCCCAGCATTTT. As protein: CATSDSSPGQLNQPQHF.

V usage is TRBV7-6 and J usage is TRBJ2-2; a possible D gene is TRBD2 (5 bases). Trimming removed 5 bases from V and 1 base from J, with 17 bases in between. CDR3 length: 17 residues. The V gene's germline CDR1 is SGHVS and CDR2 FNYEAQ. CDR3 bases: TGTGCCAGCAGCCGCCCGGAGGATAGGAAGAACACCGGGGAGCTGTTTTTT. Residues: CASSRPEDRKNTGELFF.

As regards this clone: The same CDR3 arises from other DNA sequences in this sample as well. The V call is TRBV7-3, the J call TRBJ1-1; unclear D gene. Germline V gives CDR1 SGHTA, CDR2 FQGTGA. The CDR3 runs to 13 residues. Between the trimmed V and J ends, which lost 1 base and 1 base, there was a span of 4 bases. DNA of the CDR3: TGTGCCAGCAGCTTAAACGGGAACACTGAAGCTTTCTTT. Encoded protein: CASSLNGNTEAFF.

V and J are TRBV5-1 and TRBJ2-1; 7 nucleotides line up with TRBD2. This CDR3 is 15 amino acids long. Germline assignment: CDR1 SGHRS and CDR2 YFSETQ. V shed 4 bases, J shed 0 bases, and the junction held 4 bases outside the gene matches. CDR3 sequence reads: CASSPGGYSYNEQFF. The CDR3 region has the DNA TGCGCCAGCAGCCCCGGGGGGTACTCCTACAATGAGCAGTTCTTC. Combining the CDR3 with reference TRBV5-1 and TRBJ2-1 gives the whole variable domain KAGVTQTPRYLIKTRGQQVTLSCSPISGHRSVSWYQQTPGQGLQFLFEYFSETQRNKGNFPGRFSGRQFSNSRSEMNVSTLELGDSALYLCASSPGGYSYNEQFFGPGTRLTVL.